These T cell receptor beta chains were read from a single sample in a study of blood T cell repertoires in COVID-19. Assay used: immunoSEQ multiplex PCR; TCRdb lists only in-frame clones, some missing. This sample carries approximately 280,000 clones, about 89% of them seen once, and the ten largest clones take 2% to 2.5%. Sequenced: peripheral blood. Every receptor here comes from a man in his forties or fifties with acute or convalescent COVID-19. The CDR3 runs from the conserved cysteine through the conserved F or W. Fields, in order: CDR3 DNA, CDR3 protein, V gene, clone size, D gene, J gene. The D gene is left open where the match is weak. Clone size is stated in some rows and not others, as once, few, many or a class when expanded.

DNA: TGTGCCAGCAGTAAAGACAATCCCCAGCAGTACTTC; CDR3: CASSKDNPQQYF; V: TRBV2; size: NA; D: NA; J: TRBJ2-4
DNA: TGTGCCAGCAGTTACCCGGGGACTGCGTACAATGAGCAGTTCTTC; CDR3: CASSYPGTAYNEQFF; V: TRBV6-5; size: NA; D: NA; J: TRBJ2-1
DNA: TGTGCCTGGAGCTGGGGGGACGTAAGCACCGGGGAGCTGTTTTTT; CDR3: CAWSWGDVSTGELFF; V: TRBV30; size: once; D: NA; J: TRBJ2-2
DNA: TGCGCCAGCAGCCAAGATGAAGAGACAAGGAACACTGAAGCTTTCTTT; CDR3: CASSQDEETRNTEAFF; V: TRBV4-1; size: NA; D: NA; J: TRBJ1-1
DNA: TGTGCCACCAGCAGATCCCCGACAGACAACTATGGCTACACCTTC; CDR3: CATSRSPTDNYGYTF; V: TRBV15; size: few; D: NA; J: TRBJ1-2
DNA: TGTGCCAGCAGCGGACGGGGGGAGCAAAATGAGCAGTTCTTC; CDR3: CASSGRGEQNEQFF; V: TRBV21-1; size: NA; D: NA; J: TRBJ2-1
DNA: TGCGCCAGCAGCTTTAGGTTCAGGGGGCCGGGTACTGAAGCTTTCTTT; CDR3: CASSFRFRGPGTEAFF; V: TRBV5-1; size: NA; D: TRBD1; J: TRBJ1-1
DNA: TGTGCCAGCAGCACAACAAGGAACACTGAAGCTTTCTTT; CDR3: CASSTTRNTEAFF; V: TRBV7-3; size: NA; D: NA; J: TRBJ1-1
DNA: TGCGCCAGCAGCTCGTTGGGGGACATCGGAAACACCATATATTTT; CDR3: CASSSLGDIGNTIYF; V: TRBV5-1; size: few; D: NA; J: TRBJ1-3
DNA: TGTGCCAGCAGCTTAATTGGGACAGGGCAGTACATTCAGTACTTC; CDR3: CASSLIGTGQYIQYF; V: TRBV7-3; size: NA; D: TRBD1; J: TRBJ2-4
DNA: TGTGCCAGCAGCGTAGGGTACAGGGTAAACTATGGCTACACCTTC; CDR3: CASSVGYRVNYGYTF; V: TRBV9; size: NA; D: NA; J: TRBJ1-2